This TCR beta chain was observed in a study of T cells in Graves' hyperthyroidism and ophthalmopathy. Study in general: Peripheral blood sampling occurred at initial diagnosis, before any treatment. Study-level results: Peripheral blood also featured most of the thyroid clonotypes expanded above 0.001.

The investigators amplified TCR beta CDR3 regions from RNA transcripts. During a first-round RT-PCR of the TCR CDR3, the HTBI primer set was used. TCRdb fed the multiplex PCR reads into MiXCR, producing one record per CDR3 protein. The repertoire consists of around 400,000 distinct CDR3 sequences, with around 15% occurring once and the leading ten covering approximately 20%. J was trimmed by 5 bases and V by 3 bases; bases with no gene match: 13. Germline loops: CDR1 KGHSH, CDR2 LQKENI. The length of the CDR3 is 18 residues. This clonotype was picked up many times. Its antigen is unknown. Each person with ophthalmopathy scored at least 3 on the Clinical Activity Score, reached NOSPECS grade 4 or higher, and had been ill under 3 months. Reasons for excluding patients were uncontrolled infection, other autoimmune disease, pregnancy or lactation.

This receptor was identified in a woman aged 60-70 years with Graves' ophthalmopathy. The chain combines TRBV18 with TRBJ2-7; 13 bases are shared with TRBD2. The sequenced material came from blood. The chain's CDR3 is CASSPTSGRTNPPDEQYF. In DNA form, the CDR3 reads TGTGCCAGCTCACCGACTAGCGGGAGGACTAACCCTCCAGACGAGCAGTACTTC.